Listed here are 20 T cell receptor beta chains from one sample, sequenced in a study of shared clonotypes between healthy human individuals. TCRdb's table, derived via immunoSEQ multiplex PCR, lists solely in-frame clones and lacks some. Of a few million clones listed, over 85% are singletons. Material: naive CD4+ T cells sorted from blood. Subset noted: CD45RA+ positively selected. Receptor source: a man aged 18 to 30 in good health.

The CDR3: CASSLVAGNPEQFF. CDR3 coding DNA: TGCGCCAGCAGCTTGGTAGCGGGGAACCCTGAGCAGTTCTTC. The chain carries TRBV5-1 and TRBJ2-1, with TRBD2 matching 8 bases. The CDR3 length is 14 residues. The ends lost 0 bases at V and 9 bases at J; junction bases unmatched: 5. CDR1 is SGHRS, CDR2 YFSETQ, per germline.

V usage is TRBV2 and J usage is TRBJ1-2, with 10 positions matching TRBD1. V dropped 6 bases and J dropped 6; count of bases not matched to a gene: 7. From germline, CDR1 is SNHLY and CDR2 FYNNEI. The CDR3 runs to 14 residues. The CDR3 spells CASRVATGGHGYTF. The DNA of the CDR3 is TGTGCCAGCAGAGTCGCGACAGGGGGCCATGGCTACACCTTC.

This chain connects TRBV19 to TRBJ2-3, with 9 bases matching TRBD2. Germline loops: CDR1 LNHDA, CDR2 SQIVND (reference sequence). V shed 3 bases, J shed 1 base, and the junction held 14 bases outside the gene matches. CDR3 length: 19 amino acids. CDR3 residues: CASSILGVAGDQGTDTQYF. Here the CDR3 DNA reads TGTGCCAGTAGTATTCTCGGGGTAGCGGGAGACCAAGGCACAGATACGCAGTATTTT.

This clone was detected once. The chain links TRBV5-5 to TRBJ1-2; no firm D call. Trimming shortened V by 5 bases and J by 3 bases, and 11 bases separated the two germline ends. The CDR3 contains 13 residues. Germline values: CDR1 SGHKS, CDR2 YYEKEE (reference sequence). The CDR3 DNA follows: TGTGCCAGCAGGCCGGGCCTATACTATGGCTACACCTTC. Amino acids: CASRPGLYYGYTF.

The V and J genes are TRBV6-6 and TRBJ2-6; TRBD1 might be the D (5 bases). The germline V and J ends were trimmed by 7 bases and 0 bases, with 10 bases remaining between them. The CDR3 loop spans 15 amino acids. CDR1 is MNHNY, CDR2 SVGAGI, per germline (reference sequence). CDR3 amino acids: CASKRDSSGANVLTF. CDR3 coding DNA: TGTGCCAGCAAAAGAGACAGCTCTGGGGCCAACGTCCTGACTTTC.

This clone appeared a few times. The CDR3 sequence: CASLCVTNSYEQYF. CDR3 bases: TGTGCCAGCCTTTGTGTTACTAACTCCTACGAGCAGTACTTC. The chain combines TRBV21-1 with TRBJ2-7; the table's D call TRBD2 went unverified against the DNA. TRBV21-1 is a pseudogene locus. This CDR3 has 14 residues.

The chain is built from TRBV5-1 and TRBJ2-5; TRBD1 aligns across 10 bases. CDR3 length: 13 amino acids. The germline V gene encodes CDR1 SGHRS and CDR2 YFSETQ. The ends lost 4 bases at V and 4 bases at J; junction bases unmatched: 1. CDR3 amino acids: CASSGQGGETQYF. The CDR3 DNA is TGCGCCAGCAGCGGACAGGGGGGAGAGACCCAGTACTTC.

This clone has only a few counts. The chain carries TRBV19 and TRBJ1-5; 9 bases are shared with TRBD1. CDR1 and CDR2 from the germline V gene are LNHDA and SQIVND (reference sequence). The ends lost 4 bases at V and 7 bases at J; junction bases unmatched: 5. CDR3 length: 14 amino acids. The CDR3, as DNA: TGTGCCAGTAGTAGCTGGACAGGGGACCAGCCCCAGCATTTT. Translating it yields CASSSWTGDQPQHF.

As to this clone: Different DNA sequences within this sample yield the same CDR3. The rearrangement uses TRBV11-2 and TRBJ1-1; maybe TRBD1 (6 bases). The CDR3 contains 15 residues. V was pared by 0 bases and J by 5 bases, with 13 bases between. The germline CDR1 and CDR2 sequences are SGHAT and FQNNGV. CDR3 bases: TGTGCCAGCAGCTTAGAGGGCAGGGGAGGGACTGAAGCTTTCTTT. Protein product: CASSLEGRGGTEAFF.

This rearrangement joins TRBV28 to TRBJ1-6, with 10 bases that match TRBD1. The CDR3 consists of 14 residues. Per germline, CDR1 MDHEN and CDR2 SYDVKM. The V gene end was trimmed by 8 bases and the J gene end by 17 bases; junction bases not matched to a gene: 15. The CDR3 sequence: CASGRQGASLGVHF. Written as DNA, the CDR3 is TGTGCCAGCGGACGACAGGGGGCGTCCCTAGGGGTCCACTTT.

The rearrangement joins TRBV30 to TRBJ2-7, with D possibly matching TRBD2 (6 bases). Looked up from germline, CDR1 is GTSNPN and CDR2 is SVGIG (reference sequence). Trimming took 5 bases from V and 0 from J, leaving 17 bases between them. The CDR3 consists of 15 residues. The DNA for the CDR3 is TGTGCCTGGCGCAACAACCGGGACTTCTCCTACGAGCAGTACTTC. This translates into CAWRNNRDFSYEQYF. Full variable domain (outside the CDR3, taken from reference TRBV30 and TRBJ2-7): SQTIHQWPATLVQPVGSPLSLECTVEGTSNPNLYWYRQAAGRGLQLLFYSVGIGQISSEVPQNLSASRPQDRQFILSSKKLLLSDSGFYLCAWRNNRDFSYEQYFGPGTRLTVT.

Points on this clone: Additional DNA sequences in this sample encode the identical CDR3. CDR3 protein: CASSLARGVADTQYF. In DNA, the CDR3 is TGCGCCAGCAGCTTGGCGAGAGGGGTGGCAGATACGCAGTATTTT. The chain recombines TRBV5-1 with TRBJ2-3; D possibly uses TRBD1 or TRBD2 (5 bases each). Trimming removed 0 bases at V and 4 bases at J, with 12 bases between. This CDR3 has 15 amino acids. Germline CDR1 SGHRS, CDR2 YFSETQ. The full variable domain, rest sourced from reference TRBV5-1 and TRBJ2-3, is KAGVTQTPRYLIKTRGQQVTLSCSPISGHRSVSWYQQTPGQGLQFLFEYFSETQRNKGNFPGRFSGRQFSNSRSEMNVSTLELGDSALYLCASSLARGVADTQYFGPGTRLTVL.

The rearrangement links TRBV4-3 to TRBJ2-7, with 11 bases fitting TRBD1. Unmatched junction bases numbered 3, after V lost 1 base and J lost 1 base. The CDR3 totals 16 residues. Germline V CDR1 and CDR2: LGHNA, YSLEER. The CDR3 sequence: CASSQARDRGSYEQYF. CDR3 sequence (DNA): TGCGCCAGCAGCCAAGCCCGGGACAGGGGGTCCTACGAGCAGTACTTC.

The CDR3 nucleotides read TGCGCCAGCAGCTTGAGTGGGGAGCGCTACACCTTC. Amino acids: CASSLSGERYTF. The chain couples TRBV5-1 to TRBJ1-2, with D unclear. The V end lost 1 base, the J end lost 9 bases, and 10 bases lay between the germline ends. Germline CDR1 is SGHRS and CDR2 is YFSETQ. The CDR3 runs 12 residues.

This chain uses TRBV6-5 with TRBJ1-2; TRBD1 agrees at 8 bases. The V gene's germline CDR1 is MNHEY and CDR2 SVGAGI. This CDR3 is built from 15 residues. V shed 6 bases, J shed 8 bases, and the junction held 14 bases outside the gene matches. The CDR3 region has the DNA TGTGCCAGCAGATCCACGAACAGGGGGTCGGGCGGCTACACCTTC. Residues: CASRSTNRGSGGYTF.

V is TRBV5-4 and J is TRBJ2-5; TRBD2 matches at 8 bases. Trimming took 4 bases from V and 5 from J; bases not matched to a gene: 10. Germline V gene data show CDR1 as SGHNT and CDR2 as YYREEE (reference sequence). The CDR3 totals 15 residues. The CDR3 spells CASSLGTRSRETQYF. The CDR3 region has the DNA TGTGCCAGCAGCCTAGGGACTAGGTCACGGGAGACCCAGTACTTC. Drawing the rest from reference TRBV5-4 and TRBJ2-5, the complete variable domain is ETGVTQSPTHLIKTRGQQVTLRCSSQSGHNTVSWYQQALGQGPQFIFQYYREEENGRGNFPPRFSGLQFPNYSSELNVNALELDDSALYLCASSLGTRSRETQYFGPGTRLLVL.

The chain links TRBV10-1 to TRBJ2-7, with TRBD1 matching over 11 bases. Losses at the gene ends were 10 bases for V and 5 bases for J; bases not matched to a gene: 7. This CDR3 contains 13 residues. The germline V gene has CDR1 WNHNN and CDR2 SYGVQD (reference sequence). In DNA, the CDR3 is TGCGCCACCGCTGGGACAGGGGGGAACGAGCAGTACTTC. Encoded protein: CATAGTGGNEQYF.

This sequence joins TRBV11-2 and TRBJ1-2; D perhaps matches TRBD1 (6 bases). The CDR3 extends over 14 amino acids. Per the germline V gene, CDR1 is SGHAT and CDR2 is FQNNGV. Trimming left V 5 bases short and J 1 base short, with 11 bases between. The CDR3 DNA is TGTGCCAGCAGCCCGCAAGGGGGTAACTATGGCTACACCTTC. It encodes CASSPQGGNYGYTF.

The genes are TRBV5-1 and TRBJ2-4; TRBD2 matches at 9 bases. This CDR3 has 16 amino acids. The junction had 6 bases not matched to a gene; V was cut back by 2 bases and J by 3 bases. CDR1 SGHRS and CDR2 YFSETQ come from the germline V gene. The CDR3 DNA reads TGCGCCAGCAGCTTCCCTAGCGGGGCAGGCAAAAACATTCAGTACTTC. Its protein is CASSFPSGAGKNIQYF.

V and J are TRBV6-5 and TRBJ2-5, with TRBD1 identical over 7 bases. The V gene end was trimmed by 6 bases and the J gene end by 2 bases; junction bases not matched to a gene: 3. This CDR3 is 13 amino acids long. From germline, CDR1 is MNHEY and CDR2 SVGAGI. The CDR3 sequence: CASRQQGQETQYF. In DNA, the CDR3 is TGTGCCAGCAGGCAACAGGGGCAAGAGACCCAGTACTTC.